The rows below give T cell receptor beta chains drawn from one sample of a study of blood T cell repertoires in COVID-19. Clones were read by immunoSEQ multiplex PCR, and TCRdb kept only the in-frame ones, dropping some. The table has approximately 390,000 clones, around 90% seen once. The sequenced sample was PBMCs or T cells enriched from blood (not recorded which). Every receptor here comes from a middle-aged woman with acute COVID-19. Both conserved end residues are trimmed from each CDR3.

V gene	J gene	CDR3 protein
TRBV27	TRBJ1-1	ASSRQVGDTEAF
TRBV10-3	TRBJ1-2	AISLRGFYGYT
TRBV7-9	TRBJ2-2	ASSLAHPGELF
TRBV11-3	TRBJ2-1	ASSSSRGGSYNEQF
TRBV30	TRBJ1-3	AWDSSGNTIY
TRBV18	TRBJ2-7	ASSPGTGDYEQY
TRBV30	TRBJ2-2	AWRSRDRGNTGELF
TRBV5-4	TRBJ1-3	ASSLGRGSGNTIY
TRBV6-4	TRBJ1-2	ASSVWTEYYGYT
TRBV5-1	TRBJ2-5	ASSRYGSGETQY
TRBV4-1	TRBJ2-5	ASSQGLAVRETQY
TRBV15	TRBJ2-5	ATSRDQGGGGTQY
TRBV27	TRBJ1-6	ASSFGVSYNSPLH
TRBV5-4	TRBJ2-1	ASSSPTSGGARYNEQF
TRBV6-5	TRBJ2-7	ASGLPGQGTYEQY
TRBV5-6	TRBJ1-3	ASSLRRTGNSGNTIY
TRBV18	TRBJ1-4	ASTQGADEKLF
TRBV7-9	TRBJ2-1	ASSSNQLTPGQRYNEQF
TRBV12-3/TRBV12-4	TRBJ2-7	ASSIGLEQY
TRBV18	TRBJ1-1	ASSRREGLMNTEAF
TRBV18	TRBJ2-1	ASSPLLQGLAGNEQF
TRBV11-3	TRBJ1-1	ASSFGPQSTEAF
TRBV27	TRBJ1-5	ASSLEGASTQPQH
TRBV19	TRBJ1-1	ASSLGDRGPRNTEAF
TRBV5-4	TRBJ2-6	ASRPGQVAGANVLT
TRBV2	TRBJ2-7	ASRLAGRSTTVEQY
TRBV5-8	TRBJ1-4	ASSLGQGASNNEKLF
TRBV5-1	TRBJ1-1	ASSTRTGGNTEAF
TRBV5-3	TRBJ2-3	ARSLETSGDTDTQY
TRBV2	TRBJ1-1	ASTERTGGYTEAF
TRBV25-1	TRBJ1-2	ASSVQGANYGYT
TRBV12-3/TRBV12-4	TRBJ2-1	ASSSGTREQF
TRBV4-2	TRBJ1-2	ASSQNSLEGYGYT
TRBV15	TRBJ1-3	ATSSGGNTIY
TRBV5-1	TRBJ1-1	ASSQGQNTEAF
TRBV5-1	TRBJ1-3	ASSQDPSSGNTIY
TRBV19	TRBJ1-3	ASSRRGQENTIY
TRBV2	TRBJ1-4	ASSGGQGTNEKLF
TRBV18	TRBJ2-2	ASSPPTVTGGELF
TRBV5-5	TRBJ1-1	ASSAGTARNTEAF
TRBV7-9	TRBJ1-5	ASSRDSGQPQH
TRBV6-5	TRBJ1-1	ASSYSGQANTEAF
TRBV18	TRBJ1-2	ASSPPGQFNGYT
TRBV1	TRBJ2-3	TSSTVPGLAGGLTDTQY
TRBV30	TRBJ2-7	AWSLPSRGYEQY
TRBV25-1	TRBJ2-7	ASSARGQGGTEQY
TRBV19	TRBJ1-5	ASSIGGTRPQH
TRBV7-9	TRBJ1-2	ASSFPASEYGYT
TRBV2	TRBJ2-5	ASRIQGTGGETQY
TRBV30	TRBJ1-1	AWSLTGVTEAF
TRBV12-5	TRBJ1-5	ASGLVLTNQPQH